A single sample is the source of the 27 T cell receptor beta chains below, sequenced in a study of response to subunit inactivated influenza vaccine. TCRdb used MiXCR to reprocess the RT-PCR reads, holding one entry per CDR3 protein. The sample contains roughly 460,000 distinct CDR3 sequences, over 9.5% of which appear only once. The specimen was PBMCs from blood, collected roughly 48 days after vaccination. The receptors originated from a middle-aged man who received an inactivated influenza vaccine.

The CDR3 spells CASSGSALTDTQYF. As DNA, the CDR3 is TGCGCCAGCAGCGGGAGCGCCCTCACAGATACGCAGTATTTT. The rearrangement joins TRBV5-1 to TRBJ2-3; possibly TRBD2 for D (5 bases). The germline gives CDR1 SGHRS, CDR2 YFSETQ. V was cut by 4 bases and J by 2 bases, with 11 bases left in between. The CDR3 has 14 residues.

This clonotype has more than one count but fewer than ten. The chain joins TRBV12-3 or TRBV12-4 to TRBJ2-1; perhaps TRBD1 as D (6 bases). V gave up 6 bases and J gave up 6 bases, with 24 bases separating them. This CDR3 region has 17 residues. The CDR3 DNA sequence: TGTGCCAGCAGCCGCCTTAATCTGATCAGGGGCGCCAATGAGCAGTTCTTC. Translation: CASSRLNLIRGANEQFF.

Ten or more counts support this clonotype. The chain links TRBV5-1 to TRBJ2-7; the D gene is possibly TRBD2 (6 bases). Germline CDR1 and CDR2: SGHRS and YFSETQ. V was cut by 7 bases and J by 2 bases, with 19 bases left in between. The CDR3 has 15 amino acids. This chain's CDR3 is CASRLWDRGTYEQYF. CDR3 sequence (DNA): TGCGCCAGCCGCCTTTGGGACCGGGGGACCTACGAGCAGTACTTC.

This clonotype has more than one count but fewer than ten. The chain employs TRBV9 and TRBJ1-5, with TRBD1 as a possible D gene (6 bases). The CDR3 has 15 residues. V was pared by 5 bases and J by 4 bases, with 16 bases between. Germline V lookup: CDR1 SGDLS, CDR2 YYNGEE. The CDR3 DNA sequence: TGTGCCAGCAGACCTACAGGGTGGATGAATCAGCCCCAGCATTTT. This translates into CASRPTGWMNQPQHF.

There are a few counts of this clonotype. This chain connects TRBV15 to TRBJ1-1; D is ambiguous. Between the trimmed V and J ends, which lost 6 bases and 4 bases, there was a span of 6 bases. The CDR3 length is 11 residues. CDR1 is LNHNV and CDR2 is YYDKDF in the germline V gene (reference sequence). The chain's CDR3 is CATSSGTEAFF. In DNA, the CDR3 is TGTGCCACCAGTTCGGGCACTGAAGCTTTCTTT.

The rearrangement links TRBV7-9 to TRBJ2-7; TRBD2 agrees at 12 bases. Germline CDR1 SEHNR, CDR2 FQNEAQ (reference sequence). The CDR3 contains 15 residues. V dropped 4 bases and J dropped 4; count of bases not matched to a gene: 5. This CDR3 reads CASSWTSGAKYEQYF. In nucleotides, the CDR3 is TGTGCCAGCAGCTGGACTAGCGGGGCCAAATACGAGCAGTACTTC.

This clonotype was observed a handful of times. The gene calls are TRBV4-1 and TRBJ2-7; 12 bases line up with TRBD2. V dropped 1 base and J dropped 9; count of bases not matched to a gene: 10. Germline V gene lookup returns CDR1 MGHRA and CDR2 YSYEKL. This CDR3 region has 16 residues. The CDR3 sequence is CASSQALAGGPSRQYF. The CDR3 DNA sequence: TGCGCCAGCAGCCAAGCCCTAGCGGGGGGGCCAAGTCGGCAGTACTTC.

Note on this clonotype: Sequence at one end of the junction differs from germline and may be a read error. The CDR3 is CATHVMGGKTIYF. CDR3 in DNA: TGTGCCACCCATGTCATGGGGGGAAAAACCATATATTTT. This chain connects TRBV6-1 to TRBJ1-3, with D possibly matching TRBD1 (5 bases). CDR1 and CDR2 (germline): MNHNS, SASEGT. This CDR3 comprises 13 residues.

There are a few counts of this clonotype. The chain recombines TRBV6-1 with TRBJ1-1, with TRBD1 matching over 10 bases. The J segment lost 11 bases and the V segment lost 3 bases, leaving 9 bases of the junction unmatched. CDR1 is MNHNS, CDR2 SASEGT, per germline. The CDR3 spans 14 residues. Here the CDR3 DNA reads TGTGCCAGCAGTGACTTGACAGGGGGCAGCCGGGCTTTCTTT. Protein product: CASSDLTGGSRAFF.

The chain employs TRBV11-2 and TRBJ2-4; 9 bases are a match to TRBD1. The germline CDR1 and CDR2 sequences are SGHAT and FQNNGV. V lost 5 bases and J lost 8; bases outside the gene matches: 16. CDR3 length equals 17 residues. CDR3 coding DNA: TGTGCCAGCAGCACCATAGGGCCACAGGGGGCGCGGGACATTCAGTACTTC. As protein: CASSTIGPQGARDIQYF.

The chain employs TRBV27 and TRBJ2-5, with 8 bases fitting TRBD1. Germline loops: CDR1 MNHEY, CDR2 SMNVEV (reference sequence). The CDR3 consists of 14 residues. The V gene end was trimmed by 3 bases and the J gene end by 5 bases; junction bases not matched to a gene: 5. The CDR3 DNA follows: TGTGCCAGCAGTTTCAGGGGGCTTTCGGAGACCCAGTACTTC. It specifies CASSFRGLSETQYF.

This clonotype was seen a handful of times. This rearrangement joins TRBV6-2 or TRBV6-3 to TRBJ2-2; 11 bases agree with TRBD2. CDR1 is MNHEY and CDR2 is SVGEGT in the germline V gene. The ends lost 4 bases at V and 3 bases at J; junction bases unmatched: 7. This CDR3 contains 17 residues. CDR3 nucleotides: TGTGCCAGCAGTTCTGGGACTAGCGGAGCCCACACCGGGGAGCTGTTTTTT. Amino acids: CASSSGTSGAHTGELFF.

J is TRBJ2-5 and V is TRBV20-1; the D call may be TRBD1 or TRBD2 (5 bases each). The germline CDR1 and CDR2 sequences are DFQATT and SNEGSKA (reference sequence). The CDR3 runs to 15 residues. Trimming cost V 2 bases and J 2 bases, with 15 bases left between them. For the CDR3, the DNA is TGCAGTGCTAGATCCCCGGGACGCCTTCAAGAGACCCAGTACTTC. Translated, it gives CSARSPGRLQETQYF.

This clonotype was counted at least ten times. The rearrangement joins TRBV20-1 to TRBJ2-3; 7 bases are shared with TRBD2. Germline lookup yields CDR1 DFQATT and CDR2 SNEGSKA (reference sequence). V lost 6 bases, J lost 4 bases, and 4 bases stayed unmatched. The CDR3 extends over 12 amino acids. In nucleotides, the CDR3 is TGCAGTGCCCGGACTAGAGCAGATACGCAGTATTTT. The encoded protein is CSARTRADTQYF.

A few counts support this clonotype. V gene TRBV5-1 combines with J gene TRBJ2-7; no firm D call. Trimming stripped 4 bases from V and 0 bases from J, with 11 bases between. The germline CDR1 and CDR2 sequences are SGHRS and YFSETQ. The CDR3 is 14 amino acids. The CDR3 bases are TGCGCCAGCAGCGGTGGCGGTGGCTCCTACGAGCAGTACTTC. Amino acid sequence: CASSGGGGSYEQYF.

This clonotype has only a few counts. The chain recombines TRBV4-2 with TRBJ2-2, with 13 positions matching TRBD2. This CDR3 comprises 15 residues. Germline CDR1 LGHNA, CDR2 YNFKEQ. The V and J ends lost 4 bases and 10 bases, in that order; junction bases with no gene match: 6. The chain's CDR3 is CASSPGLAGVEELFF. The DNA for the CDR3 is TGTGCCAGCAGCCCCGGACTAGCGGGGGTGGAGGAGCTGTTTTTT.

J is TRBJ2-4 and V is TRBV6-2 or TRBV6-3; possibly TRBD1 for D (7 bases). The length of the CDR3 is 14 residues. Germline V gene lookup returns CDR1 MNHEY and CDR2 SVGEGT. Trimming shortened V by 6 bases and J by 1 base, and 10 bases separated the two germline ends. The CDR3 loop reads CASREGAAKNIQYF. CDR3 coding DNA: TGTGCCAGCAGGGAGGGGGCTGCCAAAAACATTCAGTACTTC.

The chain carries TRBV28 and TRBJ2-7; 7 bases align to TRBD1. V dropped 4 bases and J dropped 5; count of bases not matched to a gene: 5. The CDR3 extends over 13 amino acids. CDR1 and CDR2 (germline): MDHEN, SYDVKM. DNA of the CDR3: TGTGCCAGCAGTTGGGGACAGATCAACGAGCAGTACTTC. It is translated as CASSWGQINEQYF.

This clonotype was detected only a few times. This chain links TRBV3-1 with TRBJ1-3; D possibly corresponds to TRBD1 (6 bases). This CDR3 is built from 15 residues. Germline V CDR1 and CDR2: LGHDT, YNNKEL (reference sequence). The V and J ends lost 3 bases and 3 bases respectively, with 12 bases between them. The CDR3 bases are TGTGCCAGCAGCCATAGGGGGGAAGGTGGAAACACCATATATTTT. This codes for CASSHRGEGGNTIYF.

In this sample, this clonotype turned up a few times. The V call is TRBV6-2 or TRBV6-3, the J call TRBJ2-2; D possibly matches TRBD1 or TRBD2 (5 bases each). The V end lost 3 bases, the J end lost 3 bases, and 11 bases lay between the germline ends. From germline, CDR1 is MNHEY and CDR2 SVGEGT. The CDR3 is 15 amino acids. In nucleotides, the CDR3 is TGTGCCAGCAGTTATTTGAGAGGGGACACCGGGGAGCTGTTTTTT. Translation gives CASSYLRGDTGELFF.

This clonotype was seen a handful of times. The rearrangement links TRBV9 to TRBJ2-3; TRBD2 agrees at 10 bases. This CDR3 contains 16 residues. Trimming cost V 3 bases and J 4 bases; bases outside gene matches: 8. In germline, CDR1 is SGDLS, CDR2 YYNGEE. The CDR3 spells CASSDKSGRESDTQYF. In DNA, the CDR3 is TGTGCCAGCAGCGACAAGAGCGGGAGGGAGTCAGATACGCAGTATTTT.

This clonotype appeared a few times. The rearrangement uses TRBV10-3 and TRBJ1-2; D is uncertain. The CDR3 totals 16 residues. CDR1 is ENHRY, CDR2 SYGVKD, per germline. Trimming pared 0 bases from V and 6 bases from J, leaving 17 bases between. The CDR3 is CAISESPSGKEDGYTF. The CDR3 nucleotides are TGTGCCATCAGTGAGTCTCCCAGTGGCAAAGAAGATGGCTACACCTTC.

In this sample, this clonotype turned up a few times. The chain combines TRBV7-9 with TRBJ2-7; 7 bases fit TRBD2. After removal of 0 bases from V and 0 bases from J, the junction contained 2 bases not matched to a gene. The germline CDR1 and CDR2 sequences are SEHNR and FQNEAQ (reference sequence). There are 15 residues in the CDR3. CDR3 sequence reads: CASSLASGNSYEQYF. The CDR3 bases are TGTGCCAGCAGCTTAGCCAGCGGGAACTCCTACGAGCAGTACTTC.

This clonotype appeared many times. The chain is built from TRBV6-5 and TRBJ2-5, with D possibly matching TRBD1 (6 bases). The CDR3 is made up of 15 amino acids. V was trimmed by 0 bases and J by 3 bases, leaving 11 bases between them. Looked up from germline, CDR1 is MNHEY and CDR2 is SVGAGI. The CDR3 loop is CASSYSLSGEETQYF. CDR3 DNA: TGTGCCAGCAGTTACTCGCTCTCAGGGGAAGAGACCCAGTACTTC.

This clonotype was observed many times. The chain recombines TRBV5-1 with TRBJ1-6; D is ambiguous. V lost 1 base and J 7 bases, leaving 9 bases between the germline ends. Germline V gene data show CDR1 as SGHRS and CDR2 as YFSETQ. The CDR3 length is 14 residues. As DNA, the CDR3 is TGCGCCAGCAGCTTGAGGACGAGGAATTCACCCCTCCACTTT. As protein: CASSLRTRNSPLHF. The full variable domain, with the rest looked up from reference TRBV5-1 and TRBJ1-6, is KAGVTQTPRYLIKTRGQQVTLSCSPISGHRSVSWYQQTPGQGLQFLFEYFSETQRNKGNFPGRFSGRQFSNSRSEMNVSTLELGDSALYLCASSLRTRNSPLHFGNGTRLTVT.

This clonotype was detected ten times or more. The V gene is TRBV20-1, the J gene TRBJ1-5; a possible D gene is TRBD1 (6 bases). The CDR3 length is 12 residues. Germline-derived CDR1 and CDR2 are DFQATT and SNEGSKA (reference sequence). V was trimmed by 2 bases and J by 4 bases, leaving 6 bases between them. The CDR3 region is CSARQGNQPQHF. The CDR3 DNA is TGCAGTGCTAGACAGGGGAATCAGCCCCAGCATTTT.

This clonotype was detected ten times or more. This rearrangement joins TRBV5-1 to TRBJ2-3, with D perhaps assigned TRBD1 or TRBD2 (5 bases each). This CDR3 contains 16 residues. Per the germline V gene, CDR1 is SGHRS and CDR2 is YFSETQ. Trimming left V 0 bases short and J 3 bases short, with 14 bases between. The CDR3 DNA sequence: TGCGCCAGCAGCTTGGGACCTGGGACCATTACAGATACGCAGTATTTT. Translated: CASSLGPGTITDTQYF.